This T cell receptor beta chain was profiled in a study of T cell responses to AZD1222 COVID-19 vaccine. Sequencing was performed with immunoSEQ multiplex PCR; in TCRdb, only in-frame clones are kept and a portion is missing. The repertoire consists of approximately 130,000 clones, with 90% to 95% occurring once and the leading ten covering under 2%. For this clone: Its antigen is still unknown.

Notes on the study in general: Just 6 or 7 people given AZD1222 tested seropositive at baseline.

CDR1 is SGHDT and CDR2 is YYEEEE in the germline V gene. V lost 4 bases and J 2 bases, leaving 15 bases between the germline ends. CDR3 length: 15 amino acids. The V call is TRBV5-6, the J call TRBJ1-2; D unclear. This TCR derives from an adult in good health. The sequences come from peripheral blood, collected on day 0 of AZD1222 vaccination. The CDR3 DNA is TGTGCCAGCAGCGCCGGTTTCAGTGCCAACTATGGCTACACCTTC. It translates to CASSAGFSANYGYTF.